This TCR beta chain was recovered during a study of cytomegalovirus exposure and HLA in healthy donors. Study results and limitations: Earlier findings revealed that most TCR beta V segments proved productive either about 90% or about 30% of the time. Apparent HLA restriction characterized most CMV-associated TCR beta chains in a later analysis. A list of 164 TCR beta chains associated with cytomegalovirus was given. Later, an analysis found that common viral pathogens appeared to be linked with several of the most significant clusters.

Germline V CDR1 and CDR2: SNHLY, FYNNEI. Trimming cost V 6 bases and J 1 base, with 24 bases left between them. CDR3 length: 18 residues. As concerns this clone: Its antigen is undetermined.

Both 60 Vbeta primers and 13 Jbeta primers went into the PCR. TCRdb keeps only in-frame clones here, not all; method: immunoSEQ multiplex PCR. The table includes approximately 170,000 clones, 80% to 90% detected once. This TCR was recovered from a male donor in good health and CMV-seronegative. Sequenced material: PBMCs. The V and J genes are TRBV2 and TRBJ2-5; possible D gene TRBD1, 8 bases. CDR3 coding DNA: TGTGCCAGCAGCCATGGACAGGGCCCGGGGGGACCCCAAGAGACCCAGTACTTC. It yields the protein CASSHGQGPGGPQETQYF.